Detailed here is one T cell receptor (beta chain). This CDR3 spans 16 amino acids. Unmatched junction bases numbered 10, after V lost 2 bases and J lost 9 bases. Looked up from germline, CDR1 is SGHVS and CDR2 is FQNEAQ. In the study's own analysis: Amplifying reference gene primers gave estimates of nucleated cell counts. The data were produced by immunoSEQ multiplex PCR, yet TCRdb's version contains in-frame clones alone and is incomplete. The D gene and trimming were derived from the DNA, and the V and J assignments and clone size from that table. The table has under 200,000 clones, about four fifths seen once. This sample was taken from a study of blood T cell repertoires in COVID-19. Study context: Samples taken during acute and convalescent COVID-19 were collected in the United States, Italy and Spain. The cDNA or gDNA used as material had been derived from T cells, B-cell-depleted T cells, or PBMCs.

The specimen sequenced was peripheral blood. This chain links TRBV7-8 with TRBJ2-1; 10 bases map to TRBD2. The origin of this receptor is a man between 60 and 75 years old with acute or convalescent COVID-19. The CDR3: CASSLLASGSVVEQFF. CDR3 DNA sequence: TGTGCCAGCAGCTTATTGGCTAGCGGGAGTGTCGTTGAGCAGTTCTTC.